Presented here are 18 T cell receptor beta chains from one specimen sequenced in a study of Graves' ophthalmopathy and Graves' hyperthyroidism. As the template, RNA transcripts were used to amplify TCR beta CDR3 regions. Second-round multiplex PCR followed a first-round RT-PCR using HTBI primers. TCRdb analysed the multiplex PCR reads with MiXCR anew, one entry per CDR3 protein. The sample yields about 210,000 distinct CDR3 sequences, around 30% seen once. Sequencing used peripheral blood. The receptors were gathered from a man in his fifties or sixties with Graves' ophthalmopathy.

The chain employs TRBV9 and TRBJ2-5, with unresolved D. Germline assignment: CDR1 SGDLS and CDR2 YYNGEE. Trimming stripped 0 bases from V and 3 bases from J, with 12 bases between. The CDR3 is made up of 15 amino acids. In nucleotides, the CDR3 is TGTGCCAGCAGCGTAGTGCTAAGCGCGGAAGAGACCCAGTACTTC. Translating it yields CASSVVLSAEETQYF.

The table lists this clonotype with many counts. The chain has TRBV7-6 and TRBJ2-7; D is undetermined. Germline CDR1 reads SGHVS; CDR2 reads FNYEAQ. The CDR3 length is 13 residues. Deletions cut 1 base from V and 2 bases from J, with 6 bases between. Here the CDR3 DNA reads TGTGCCAGCAGCTTAGAATGGCCCTACGAGCAGTACTTC. It specifies CASSLEWPYEQYF.

This clonotype was counted many times. The V call is TRBV3-1, the J call TRBJ2-4; maybe TRBD1 (6 bases). The ends were cut back, 2 bases at V and 0 bases at J, with 20 bases in the middle. In germline, CDR1 is LGHDT, CDR2 YNNKEL (reference sequence). The CDR3 loop spans 19 amino acids. The chain's CDR3 is CASSQKARLQGLAKNIQYF. In DNA, the CDR3 is TGTGCCAGCAGCCAAAAGGCCCGATTACAGGGCTTAGCCAAAAACATTCAGTACTTC.

This clonotype appeared many times. The chain links TRBV19 to TRBJ1-5; D unresolved. CDR1 LNHDA and CDR2 SQIVND come from the germline V gene (reference sequence). The CDR3 has 12 residues. The V gene lost 6 bases and the J gene lost 6 bases, with 9 bases spanning the gap. The CDR3 region has the DNA TGTGCCAGTAGGGATCGGGCTCAGCCCCAGCATTTT. Translating gives CASRDRAQPQHF.

This clonotype was recorded many times. The chain recombines TRBV11-2 with TRBJ2-5, with 8 bases fitting TRBD2. V lost 5 bases, J lost 5 bases, and 13 bases stayed unmatched. The CDR3 totals 16 residues. The germline gives CDR1 SGHAT, CDR2 FQNNGV. CDR3: CASSRLGGGHSETQYF. Written as DNA, the CDR3 is TGTGCCAGCAGCCGCCTTGGCGGGGGGCATAGTGAGACCCAGTACTTC. Using reference TRBV11-2 and TRBJ2-5 for the parts outside the CDR3, the full variable domain is EAGVAQSPRYKIIEKRQSVAFWCNPISGHATLYWYQQILGQGPKLLIQFQNNGVVDDSQLPKDRFSAERLKGVDSTLKIQPAKLEDSAVYLCASSRLGGGHSETQYFGPGTRLLVL.

The table lists this clonotype with many counts. This sequence joins TRBV28 and TRBJ2-7, with 7 bases identical to TRBD2. This CDR3 is 15 amino acids long. Trimming took 4 bases from V and 8 from J; bases not matched to a gene: 14. Per the germline V gene, CDR1 is MDHEN and CDR2 is SYDVKM. The CDR3 nucleotides read TGTGCCAGCAGTTGGGGGGGGACGGCCACCTTGCAGCAGTACTTC. Translated: CASSWGGTATLQQYF. Using reference TRBV28 and TRBJ2-7 for the parts outside the CDR3, the full variable domain is DVKVTQSSRYLVKRTGEKVFLECVQDMDHENMFWYRQDPGLGLRLIYFSYDVKMKEKGDIPEGYSVSREKKERFSLILESASTNQTSMYLCASSWGGTATLQQYFGPGTRLTVT.

This chain uses TRBV6-2 or TRBV6-3 with TRBJ2-1; TRBD2 matches 7 bases. The CDR3 spans 14 residues. The V and J ends lost 7 bases and 1 base, in that order; junction bases with no gene match: 4. Germline V gene data show CDR1 as MNHEY and CDR2 as SVGEGT. CDR3 nucleotide sequence: TGTGCCAGCACATCGGGAGGTTCCTACAATGAGCAGTTCTTC. Translation gives CASTSGGSYNEQFF.

This clonotype was found many times. The chain recombines TRBV7-2 with TRBJ2-2; D is possibly TRBD1 (6 bases). The germline gives CDR1 SGHTA, CDR2 FQGNSA. The CDR3 contains 17 residues. With 5 bases removed from V and 5 bases from J, the gap between germline ends came to 21 bases. This chain's CDR3 is CASSIVQGLIYTGELFF. CDR3 in DNA: TGTGCCAGCAGCATCGTACAGGGCTTAATTTATACCGGGGAGCTGTTTTTT.

The chain links TRBV2 to TRBJ2-7; TRBD2 matches at 9 bases. V lost 8 bases and J lost 6; bases outside the gene matches: 11. Germline lookup yields CDR1 SNHLY and CDR2 FYNNEI. The CDR3 extends over 14 amino acids. The CDR3 protein is CASQEGSGRSEQYF. The CDR3 coding sequence is TGTGCCAGCCAGGAAGGTAGCGGGAGAAGCGAGCAGTACTTC. Filled out from reference TRBV2 and TRBJ2-7, the complete variable domain reads EPEVTQTPSHQVTQMGQEVILRCVPISNHLYFYWYRQILGQKVEFLVSFYNNEISEKSEIFDDQFSVERPDGSNFTLKIRSTKLEDSAMYFCASQEGSGRSEQYFGPGTRLTVT.

This clonotype was observed many times. The chain is built from TRBV29-1 and TRBJ2-4; 13 bases match TRBD2. Trimming cost V 6 bases and J 0 bases; bases outside gene matches: 8. Germline-derived CDR1 and CDR2 are SQVTM and ANQGSEA. The CDR3 has 17 amino acids. As DNA, the CDR3 is TGCAGCGTAGTGACTAGCGGGAGGCGCCAAGCCAAAAACATTCAGTACTTC. Translating gives CSVVTSGRRQAKNIQYF.

This clonotype was seen many times. The chain recombines TRBV2 with TRBJ2-7; TRBD1 aligns across 7 bases. V shed 1 base and J 1 base; nucleotides not matched to a gene: 4. The CDR3 is 15 amino acids. Per germline, CDR1 SNHLY and CDR2 FYNNEI. The CDR3: CASSEDRGQSYEQYF. The CDR3 nucleotides are TGTGCCAGCAGTGAAGACAGGGGACAATCCTACGAGCAGTACTTC.

This clonotype was detected many times. The chain links TRBV19 to TRBJ1-1, with D perhaps TRBD1 (6 bases). Trimming took 4 bases from V and 4 from J, leaving 16 bases between them. Germline V lookup: CDR1 LNHDA, CDR2 SQIVND (reference sequence). This CDR3 region has 15 residues. CDR3 nucleotides: TGTGCCAGTAGTACTCGACAGGCGCCAGGCACTGAAGCTTTCTTT. Its protein is CASSTRQAPGTEAFF.

This clonotype was detected many times. The chain recombines TRBV28 with TRBJ2-7; D remains ambiguous. CDR1 is MDHEN and CDR2 is SYDVKM in the germline V gene. This CDR3 comprises 13 residues. Trimming removed 6 bases at V and 0 bases at J, with 9 bases between. CDR3 DNA: TGTGCCAGCAGCTTTGACAACTCCTACGAGCAGTACTTC. Residues: CASSFDNSYEQYF.

This clonotype was counted at least ten times. V gene TRBV7-9 combines with J gene TRBJ1-1; D remains unclear. Germline V lookup: CDR1 SEHNR, CDR2 FQNEAQ (reference sequence). The CDR3 length is 14 residues. The V end lost 7 bases, the J end lost 2 bases, and 14 bases lay between the germline ends. CDR3 loop: CASNNPTGNTEAFF. The CDR3 DNA reads TGTGCCAGCAACAACCCGACGGGAAACACTGAAGCTTTCTTT.

This clonotype occurred many times. The gene calls are TRBV20-1 and TRBJ2-7; D unclear. The CDR3 runs to 15 residues. Between the trimmed V and J ends, which lost 6 bases and 2 bases, there was a span of 20 bases. The germline V gene has CDR1 DFQATT and CDR2 SNEGSKA (reference sequence). The CDR3 DNA follows: TGCAGTGCCCTTAAGAAAGGGCCTCCGCCCTACGAGCAGTACTTC. Its protein is CSALKKGPPPYEQYF.

The table lists this clonotype with many counts. The J gene is TRBJ1-1, the V gene TRBV6-2 or TRBV6-3; D is perhaps TRBD1 (5 bases). Germline assignment: CDR1 MNHEY and CDR2 SVGEGT. Trimming took off 2 bases at V and 8 bases at J, with 9 bases between the two ends. The CDR3 covers 12 residues. For the CDR3, the DNA is TGTGCCAGCAGTTACCTGGGGCAGGAAGCTTTCTTT. Translating gives CASSYLGQEAFF.

This clonotype was observed many times. The chain recombines TRBV10-3 with TRBJ1-6; D is ambiguous. Between the trimmed V and J ends, which lost 9 bases and 6 bases, there was a span of 15 bases. The CDR3 sequence is 14 residues long. Germline loops: CDR1 ENHRY, CDR2 SYGVKD. CDR3: CAITQGLGNSPLHF. The DNA for the CDR3 is TGTGCCATTACCCAAGGGCTTGGTAATTCACCCCTCCACTTT.

This clonotype appeared many times. The V and J genes are TRBV24-1 and TRBJ2-2; perhaps TRBD1 as D (6 bases). Germline loops: CDR1 KGHDR, CDR2 SFDVKD. This CDR3 is built from 15 residues. V was trimmed by 3 bases and J by 2 bases, leaving 9 bases between them. In nucleotides, the CDR3 is TGTGCCACCAGTGATGAGGGGACAAACACCGGGGAGCTGTTTTTT. Translation: CATSDEGTNTGELFF.